The 17 T cell receptor beta chains presented below share a single source sample, sequenced in a study of CD8 T cells in Susac syndrome. The RNA input was about 0.45 to 1 ug, and it was reverse transcribed with random hexamers. TCRdb re-called the immunoSEQ multiplex PCR reads through MiXCR, storing one row per CDR3 protein. The table has about 64,000 distinct CDR3 sequences, 85% to 95% seen once. What was sequenced was CD8+ T cells from PBMCs. Every receptor here comes from a human donor with multiple sclerosis.

The chain has TRBV7-9 and TRBJ1-1; D is ambiguous. The CDR3 has 15 amino acids. Germline V lookup: CDR1 SEHNR, CDR2 FQNEAQ (reference sequence). V was shortened by 7 bases and J by 3 bases, with 18 bases between the two germline ends. The CDR3 protein is CASTHRWGSDTEAFF. The CDR3 bases are TGTGCCAGCACTCACCGATGGGGTTCGGACACTGAAGCTTTCTTT.

The gene calls are TRBV27 and TRBJ1-5; unclear D gene. Per germline, CDR1 MNHEY and CDR2 SMNVEV (reference sequence). V dropped 3 bases and J dropped 6 bases, with 6 bases sitting between them. There are 12 residues in the CDR3. CDR3 loop: CASSFLRQPQHF. CDR3 DNA: TGTGCCAGCAGTTTCCTTCGTCAGCCCCAGCATTTT.

This clonotype was observed once. The V and J genes are TRBV24-1 and TRBJ1-1, with unresolved D. Trimming removed 4 bases at V and 6 bases at J, with 11 bases between. There are 13 residues in the CDR3. In germline, CDR1 is KGHDR, CDR2 SFDVKD. The CDR3 DNA follows: TGTGCCACCAGTGACATTAACGGGGCTGAAGCTTTCTTT. This translates into CATSDINGAEAFF.

The V and J genes are TRBV2 and TRBJ2-3; D is possibly TRBD2 (6 bases). The germline V gene encodes CDR1 SNHLY and CDR2 FYNNEI. Deletions cut 6 bases from V and 6 bases from J, with 13 bases between. This CDR3 contains 13 residues. Here the CDR3 DNA reads TGTGCCAGCAGCCCCTATGGGGGGGATACGCAGTATTTT. Its translation: CASSPYGGDTQYF.

This chain connects TRBV7-2 to TRBJ2-1; 7 bases align to TRBD1. The CDR3 consists of 12 residues. Trimming cost V 3 bases and J 9 bases; bases outside gene matches: 2. Germline V gene sequence: CDR1 SGHTA, CDR2 FQGNSA. CDR3 sequence: CASSFGDSEQFF. The CDR3 nucleotides are TGTGCCAGCAGCTTCGGGGACAGTGAGCAGTTCTTC. Combining the CDR3 with reference TRBV7-2 and TRBJ2-1 gives the whole variable domain GAGVSQSPSNKVTEKGKDVELRCDPISGHTALYWYRQSLGQGLEFLIYFQGNSAPDKSGLPSDRFSAERTGGSVSTLTIQRTQQEDSAVYLCASSFGDSEQFFGPGTRLTVL.

The chain is built from TRBV20-1 and TRBJ2-2; D is unclear. Germline CDR1 is DFQATT and CDR2 is SNEGSKA (reference sequence). There are 11 residues in the CDR3. Trimming pared 5 bases from V and 3 bases from J, leaving 4 bases between. The CDR3 region has the DNA TGCAGTGCTGATTACACCGGGGAGCTGTTTTTT. Its translation is CSADYTGELFF.

V and J are TRBV7-2 and TRBJ2-3; 10 bases are a match to TRBD1. The CDR3 is 15 residues long. V lost 5 bases to trimming and J lost 6 bases; unmatched junction nucleotides: 8. CDR1 and CDR2 from the germline V gene are SGHTA and FQGNSA. DNA for the CDR3: TGTGCCAGCAGCGCACCGGGACAGGGGCTGGATACGCAGTATTTT. This encodes CASSAPGQGLDTQYF.

Concerning this clonotype itself: At one boundary the junction diverges from the germline segment, which might be a read error. The chain's CDR3 is CASSPVGAGELFF. The DNA of the CDR3 is TGTGCCAGCAGTCCAGTGGGGGCCGGGGAACTGTTTTTT. The chain uses TRBV12-3 or TRBV12-4 and TRBJ2-2, with D tentatively TRBD1 (6 bases). CDR3 size: 13 residues.

CDR3 DNA sequence: TGTGCCAGCAGTTACTCGCAGCACTACGAGCAGTACTTC. Translated, it gives CASSYSQHYEQYF. The chain employs TRBV6-2 or TRBV6-3 and TRBJ2-7, with D unresolved. The germline V gene has CDR1 MNHEY and CDR2 SVGEGT. CDR3 size: 13 residues. The ends were cut back, 0 bases at V and 3 bases at J, with 6 bases in the middle.

The chain couples TRBV15 to TRBJ2-7, with TRBD2 matching over 12 bases. With 4 bases clipped from V and 5 bases from J, the junction kept 3 bases outside the gene matches. The CDR3 length is 14 residues. In germline, CDR1 is LNHNV, CDR2 YYDKDF (reference sequence). The CDR3 loop reads CATSTRLAGDEQYF. CDR3 DNA: TGTGCCACCAGCACTCGACTAGCGGGAGACGAGCAGTACTTC.

The rearrangement links TRBV29-1 to TRBJ2-2; D not resolved. Looked up from germline, CDR1 is SQVTM and CDR2 is ANQGSEA. V shed 2 bases and J shed 0 bases, with 10 bases lying between them. The CDR3 is made up of 15 amino acids. The CDR3: CSVELDETNTGELFF. CDR3 DNA sequence: TGCAGCGTTGAATTAGACGAAACGAACACCGGGGAGCTGTTTTTT.

The CDR3 nucleotides read TGTGCCAGCAGCCCGGGGGGACTAGCGACGTCCAATGAGCAGTTCTTC. Encoded protein: CASSPGGLATSNEQFF. V usage is TRBV7-9 and J usage is TRBJ2-1, with 10 bases identical to TRBD2. V shed 5 bases and J 6 bases; nucleotides not matched to a gene: 10. The CDR3 has 16 residues. The germline CDR1 and CDR2 sequences are SEHNR and FQNEAQ (reference sequence).

V is TRBV27 and J is TRBJ1-1, with 8 bases identical to TRBD1. The V segment lost 6 bases and the J segment 2 bases; nucleotides outside the gene matches: 14. Germline values: CDR1 MNHEY, CDR2 SMNVEV (reference sequence). The CDR3 is 17 amino acids. In nucleotides, the CDR3 is TGTGCCAGCAGCAATTCCGGGCTCGGACAGGGAAACACTGAAGCTTTCTTT. This translates into CASSNSGLGQGNTEAFF.

V is TRBV5-1 and J is TRBJ2-7, with 14 bases lining up with TRBD2. V was clipped by 2 bases and J by 1 base; unmatched bases: 5. CDR3 length equals 17 residues. Germline CDR1 is SGHRS and CDR2 is YFSETQ. CDR3: CASSFRTSGGSSYEQYF. As DNA, the CDR3 is TGCGCCAGCAGCTTCAGGACTAGCGGGGGGTCGTCCTACGAGCAGTACTTC.

This chain links TRBV29-1 with TRBJ1-2; D is unresolved. Trimming pared 2 bases from V and 6 bases from J, leaving 10 bases between. Germline V gene lookup returns CDR1 SQVTM and CDR2 ANQGSEA. CDR3 length: 12 amino acids. CDR3 loop: CSVESRRDGYTF. The CDR3 DNA sequence: TGCAGCGTTGAAAGCCGCCGTGATGGCTACACCTTC. The full variable domain, with the rest looked up from reference TRBV29-1 and TRBJ1-2, is SAVISQKPSRDICQRGTSLTIQCQVDSQVTMMFWYRQQPGQSLTLIATANQGSEATYESGFVIDKFPISRPNLTFSTLTVSNMSPEDSSIYLCSVESRRDGYTFGSGTRLTVV.

The chain is built from TRBV21-1 and TRBJ2-1; TRBD2 was called by the table and not checked on the DNA. TRBV21-1 is marked as a pseudogene. The CDR3 length is 11 residues. The CDR3, as DNA: TGTGCCAGCAGCAAAAAGGTAGAGGGGTTCTTC. Translating it yields CASSKKVEGFF.

The J gene is TRBJ2-3, the V gene TRBV20-1; no definite D call. Per germline, CDR1 DFQATT and CDR2 SNEGSKA (reference sequence). The CDR3 is 11 residues long. V shed 6 bases and J shed 6 bases, with 10 bases lying between them. The CDR3 DNA follows: TGCAGTGCAAATGAGCACGATACGCAGTATTTT. This gives the protein CSANEHDTQYF.